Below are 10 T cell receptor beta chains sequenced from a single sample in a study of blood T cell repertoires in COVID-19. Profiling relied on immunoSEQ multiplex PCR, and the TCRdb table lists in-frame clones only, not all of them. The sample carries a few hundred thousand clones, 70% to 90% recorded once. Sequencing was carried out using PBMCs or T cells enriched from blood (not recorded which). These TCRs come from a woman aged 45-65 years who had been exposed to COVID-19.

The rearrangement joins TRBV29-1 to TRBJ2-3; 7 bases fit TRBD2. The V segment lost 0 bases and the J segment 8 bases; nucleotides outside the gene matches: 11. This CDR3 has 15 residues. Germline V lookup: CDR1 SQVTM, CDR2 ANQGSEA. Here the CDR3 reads CSVEDRTRVAGTQYF. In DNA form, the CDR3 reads TGCAGCGTTGAAGATCGGACAAGGGTAGCGGGTACGCAGTATTTT.

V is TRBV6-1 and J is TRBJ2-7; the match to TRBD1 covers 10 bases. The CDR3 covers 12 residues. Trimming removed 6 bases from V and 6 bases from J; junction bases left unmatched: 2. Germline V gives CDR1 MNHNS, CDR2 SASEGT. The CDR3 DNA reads TGTGCCAGCAGCGGGACAGGGGTCGAGCAGTACTTC. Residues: CASSGTGVEQYF.

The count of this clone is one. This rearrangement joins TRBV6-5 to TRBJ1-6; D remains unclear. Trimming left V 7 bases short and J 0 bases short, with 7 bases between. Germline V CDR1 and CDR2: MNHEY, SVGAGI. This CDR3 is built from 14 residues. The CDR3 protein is CASTKSSYNSPLHF. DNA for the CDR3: TGTGCCAGCACCAAGAGCTCCTATAATTCACCCCTCCACTTT.

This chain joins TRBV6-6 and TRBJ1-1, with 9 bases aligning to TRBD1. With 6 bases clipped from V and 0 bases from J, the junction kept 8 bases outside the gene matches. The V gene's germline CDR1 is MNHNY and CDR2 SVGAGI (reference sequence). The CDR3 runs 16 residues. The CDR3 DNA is TGTGCCAGCAGCTCGGGGACAGGGATTATGAACACTGAAGCTTTCTTT. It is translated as CASSSGTGIMNTEAFF.

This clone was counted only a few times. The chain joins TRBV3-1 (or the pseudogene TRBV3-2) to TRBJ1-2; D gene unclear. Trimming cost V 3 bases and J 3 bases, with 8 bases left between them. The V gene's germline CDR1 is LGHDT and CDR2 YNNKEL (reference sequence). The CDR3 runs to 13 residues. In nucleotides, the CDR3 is TGTGCCAGCAGCCACGGGAGTCACTATGGCTACACCTTC. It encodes CASSHGSHYGYTF.

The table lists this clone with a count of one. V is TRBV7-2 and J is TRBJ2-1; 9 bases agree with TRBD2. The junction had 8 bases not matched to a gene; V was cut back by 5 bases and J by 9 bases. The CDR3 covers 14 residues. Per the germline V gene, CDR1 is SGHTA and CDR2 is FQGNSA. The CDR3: CASSGWTSAAEQFF. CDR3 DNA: TGTGCCAGCAGCGGATGGACTAGCGCGGCTGAGCAGTTCTTC.

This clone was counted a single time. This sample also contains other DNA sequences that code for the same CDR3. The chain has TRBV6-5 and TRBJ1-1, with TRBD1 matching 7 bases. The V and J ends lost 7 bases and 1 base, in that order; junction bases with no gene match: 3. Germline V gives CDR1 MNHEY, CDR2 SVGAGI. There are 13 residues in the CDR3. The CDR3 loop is CASTQGRNTEAFF. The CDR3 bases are TGTGCCAGCACACAGGGGCGGAACACTGAAGCTTTCTTT.

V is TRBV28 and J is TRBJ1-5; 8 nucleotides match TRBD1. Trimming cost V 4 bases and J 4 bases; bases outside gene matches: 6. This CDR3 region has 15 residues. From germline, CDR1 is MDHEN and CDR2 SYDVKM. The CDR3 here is CASSSTGEVNQPQHF. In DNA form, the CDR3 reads TGTGCCAGCAGTTCGACAGGGGAGGTTAATCAGCCCCAGCATTTT.

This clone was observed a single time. CDR3: CASSDAAGEPDTQYF. The CDR3 DNA reads TGCGCCAGCAGTGACGCAGCGGGGGAGCCCGATACGCAGTATTTT. This chain connects TRBV10-1 to TRBJ2-3, with 8 bases matching TRBD2. J gave up 6 bases and V 3 bases, and 8 bases lay outside the gene matches. CDR3 size: 15 residues. CDR1 and CDR2 from the germline V gene are WNHNN and SYGVQD (reference sequence).

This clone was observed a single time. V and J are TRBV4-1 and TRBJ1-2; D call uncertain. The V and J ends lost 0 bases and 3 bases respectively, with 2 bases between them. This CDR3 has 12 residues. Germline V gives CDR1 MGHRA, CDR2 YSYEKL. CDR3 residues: CASSQDYYGYTF. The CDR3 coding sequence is TGCGCCAGCAGCCAAGACTACTATGGCTACACCTTC.